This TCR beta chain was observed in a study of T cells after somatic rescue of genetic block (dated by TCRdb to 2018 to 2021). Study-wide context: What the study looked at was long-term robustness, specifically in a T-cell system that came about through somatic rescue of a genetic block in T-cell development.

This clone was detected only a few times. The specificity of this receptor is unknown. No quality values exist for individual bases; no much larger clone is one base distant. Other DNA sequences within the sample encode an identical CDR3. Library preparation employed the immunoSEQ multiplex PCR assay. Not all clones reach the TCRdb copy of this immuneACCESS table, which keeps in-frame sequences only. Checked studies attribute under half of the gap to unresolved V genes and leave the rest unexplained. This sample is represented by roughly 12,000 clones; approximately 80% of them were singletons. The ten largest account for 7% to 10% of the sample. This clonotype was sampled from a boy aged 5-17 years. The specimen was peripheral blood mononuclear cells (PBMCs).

The nucleotides read TGTGCCAGCAGCCAAGATTATAGCTTCCTACTCGGGGCTTTCTTT. Its protein product is CASSQDYSFLLGAFF. The rearranged segments are TRBV4-2 and TRBJ1-1; no D gene is confidently identified. The CDR3 covers 15 residues, taking in both the cysteine and the phenylalanine. The kept DNA is CDR3 alone, 45 bases in frame from the first base. V loses 0 bases, J loses 11 bases, and the germline ends lie 19 bases apart. The germline V gene gives CDR1 as LGHNA and CDR2 as YNFKEQ.